This entry describes one T cell receptor beta chain. This clonotype was counted between two and nine times. The antigen this receptor binds is unknown. Base qualities are not at hand, and no much larger clone is one base apart. The data originate from a study of T-cell reconstitution after alpha-beta-depleted transplantation in children (dated by TCRdb to about 2016). General notes on the study: T-cell immune reconstitution after TCRalphabeta/CD19-depleted allogeneic hematopoietic cell transplantation in children was quantitatively tracked in the study by means of TCR repertoire profiling.

What the study reported, not specific to this receptor: The apparently early recovery of alphabetaT-cell counts about two months after transplant reportedly depended on only several hundred rapidly expanded clones that came from non-depleted graft cells. In some patients, the high TCRbeta diversity seen at day 60 was put down to recipient T cells and intrathymic progenitors that had survived conditioning. Over the following months the frequencies of hyperexpanded clones went down, and after one year T-cell counts and TCRbeta diversity were mostly credited to newly produced T cells.

The library was produced with PCR. The data were produced on an Illumina HiSeq 2500. TCR library preparation used molecular barcoding, with unique molecular identifiers applied to normalize quantification of the TCRbeta repertoire. The public reads were run again by TCRdb, first through fastp at Q25 and then through MiXCR, and only productive beta chains were kept. For every CDR3 protein sequence, its rows merge into one entry that carries the most common genes and DNA. This sample gives roughly 350,000 distinct CDR3 sequences in total; 15% to 20% of them show up just once. About 41% of the sample belongs to the ten largest clones. The CDR3 covers 17 residues, taking in both the cysteine and the phenylalanine. CDR3 DNA is the only sequence kept; it has 51 bases, read in frame from the first base. Clipping removes 1 base from V and 6 bases from J, with 10 as the unmatched junction base count. CDR1 and CDR2 are drawn from the germline V gene: LGHNA, YSLEER.

The intended sense of this specimen's treatment or condition label: allogeneic hematopoietic cell transplantation with graft depleted of TCRalphabeta T cells and CD19 B cells. TCRalphabeta/CD19-depleted allogeneic hematopoietic cell grafts were given to the transplant recipients, all of whom were children. This specimen was PBMCs, mostly from graft donor cells, taken 360 days after TCRalphabeta/CD19-depleted stem cell transplant. The chain joins TRBV4-3 to TRBJ2-1, with TRBD2 identical over 9 junction bases. The origin of this receptor is a male patient between 2 and 15 years old who had a stem cell transplant for acute lymphoblastic leukemia, so the T cells may come from the graft donor. The nucleotides are TGCGCCAGCAGCCAAGCGTTTTCTAGCGGGATGGGCAATGAGCAGTTCTTC. The resulting protein is CASSQAFSSGMGNEQFF.